The 28 T cell receptor beta chains reported below all come from one sample, sequenced in a study of blood T cell repertoires in COVID-19. The repertoire was sequenced with immunoSEQ multiplex PCR; TCRdb's copy has only in-frame clones and lacks some. The sample lists fewer than 200,000 clones; 83% were seen once. The source material was peripheral blood. These receptors all stem from a human donor in a cohort sampled during active COVID-19.

V usage is TRBV7-9 and J usage is TRBJ2-3, with TRBD1 identical over 9 bases. The germline CDR1 and CDR2 sequences are SEHNR and FQNEAQ (reference sequence). The CDR3 spans 18 residues. Trimming at V came to 4 bases and at J to 0 bases, leaving 11 bases not matched to a gene. This chain's CDR3 is CASSWTVGQGTSTDTQYF. Here the CDR3 DNA reads TGTGCCAGCAGCTGGACTGTTGGACAGGGGACTAGCACAGATACGCAGTATTTT.

This clone was counted between two and nine times. The chain is built from TRBV6-5 and TRBJ1-5, with D unresolved. This CDR3 comprises 14 residues. Trimming took off 5 bases at V and 0 bases at J, with 8 bases between the two ends. The germline CDR1 and CDR2 sequences are MNHEY and SVGAGI. CDR3 residues: CASSIRDSNQPQHF. The CDR3 DNA follows: TGTGCCAGCAGTATACGGGATAGCAATCAGCCCCAGCATTTT.

The chain employs TRBV3-1 (or the pseudogene TRBV3-2) and TRBJ2-1; 10 nucleotides match TRBD1. Trimming took 8 bases from V and 8 from J; bases not matched to a gene: 6. Germline loops: CDR1 LGHDT, CDR2 YNNKEL (reference sequence). The length of the CDR3 is 13 residues. CDR3 protein: CASWRQGADEQFF. The CDR3 nucleotides read TGTGCCAGCTGGAGACAGGGGGCGGATGAGCAGTTCTTC.

CDR3 nucleotides: TGTGCCAGCAGTTTGACAGGGAGAACACCCCTCCACTTT. It specifies CASSLTGRTPLHF. The chain recombines TRBV27 with TRBJ1-6; TRBD1 matches at 7 bases. This CDR3 has 13 amino acids. Germline V gives CDR1 MNHEY, CDR2 SMNVEV (reference sequence). The ends lost 3 bases at V and 11 bases at J; junction bases unmatched: 4.

V and J are TRBV4-3 and TRBJ1-5; the match to TRBD1 covers 7 bases. From germline, CDR1 is LGHNA and CDR2 YSLEER. The V gene end was trimmed by 0 bases and the J gene end by 6 bases; junction bases not matched to a gene: 11. This CDR3 contains 17 residues. The CDR3 DNA is TGCGCCAGCAGCCAAGATTGGACAGGAGGGCGATTTCAGCCCCAGCATTTT. It codes for CASSQDWTGGRFQPQHF.

This clone was seen once. This chain joins TRBV6-1 and TRBJ1-2, with D unresolved. Deletions cut 2 bases from V and 7 bases from J, with 20 bases between. The CDR3 spans 16 residues. Germline loops: CDR1 MNHNS, CDR2 SASEGT. The CDR3 region is CASSETLGQLGVGYTF. The CDR3 DNA reads TGTGCCAGCAGTGAAACCCTCGGGCAGTTGGGAGTTGGCTACACCTTC.

The chain uses TRBV28 and TRBJ1-2, with D tentatively TRBD1 (6 bases). This CDR3 comprises 15 residues. Germline V gives CDR1 MDHEN, CDR2 SYDVKM. Trimming left V 3 bases short and J 0 bases short, with 11 bases between. For the CDR3, the DNA is TGTGCCAGCAGTTTCGGCCAGGGGACTAACTATGGCTACACCTTC. Translated, it gives CASSFGQGTNYGYTF.

Concerning this clone: This sample includes further DNA sequences coding for the same CDR3. This chain links TRBV28 with TRBJ1-2; 9 bases map to TRBD1. After removal of 5 bases from V and 4 bases from J, the junction contained 5 bases not matched to a gene. Looked up from germline, CDR1 is MDHEN and CDR2 is SYDVKM. The CDR3 extends over 14 amino acids. The DNA of the CDR3 is TGTGCCAGCAGTCCTGGACAGGGGACCTATGGCTACACCTTC. Translated, it gives CASSPGQGTYGYTF.

The chain carries TRBV6-4 and TRBJ2-7; 8 nucleotides align to TRBD2. Germline values: CDR1 MRHNA, CDR2 SNTAGT. The CDR3 runs to 15 residues. V trimming: 3 bases; J trimming: 1 base; junction bases outside the gene matches: 5. Here the CDR3 DNA reads TGTGCCAGCAGTGAGGGTAGCGGGGCATCCTACGAGCAGTACTTC. Its protein is CASSEGSGASYEQYF.

The chain recombines TRBV3-1 (or the pseudogene TRBV3-2) with TRBJ2-1; D might be TRBD1 (6 bases). This CDR3 has 15 amino acids. Trimming took 2 bases from V and 2 from J, leaving 10 bases between them. Germline values: CDR1 LGHDT, CDR2 YNNKEL (reference sequence). This CDR3 is CASSQRQDPYNEQFF. CDR3 bases: TGTGCCAGCAGCCAACGACAGGACCCCTACAATGAGCAGTTCTTC.

This clone was counted a single time. The chain is built from TRBV7-9 and TRBJ1-2, with D possibly being TRBD1 (5 bases). Trimming cost V 5 bases and J 4 bases, with 14 bases left between them. There are 14 residues in the CDR3. Germline loops: CDR1 SEHNR, CDR2 FQNEAQ (reference sequence). This chain's CDR3 is CASSPEGHGYGYTF. The CDR3 DNA sequence: TGTGCCAGCAGCCCGGAGGGGCACGGCTATGGCTACACCTTC. Supplemented by reference TRBV7-9 and TRBJ1-2, the full variable domain reads DTGVSQNPRHKITKRGQNVTFRCDPISEHNRLYWYRQTLGQGPEFLTYFQNEAQLEKSRLLSDRFSAERPKGSFSTLEIQRTEQGDSAMYLCASSPEGHGYGYTFGSGTRLTVV.

This chain joins TRBV7-8 and TRBJ1-2; TRBD1 matches 7 bases. Germline CDR1 reads SGHVS; CDR2 reads FQNEAQ. With V trimmed by 5 bases and J by 4 bases, 7 bases remained unmatched. The CDR3 is 14 amino acids. In nucleotides, the CDR3 is TGTGCCAGCAGCCGAGGGGGCAGGGCCTATGGCTACACCTTC. It specifies CASSRGGRAYGYTF.

This chain links TRBV7-8 with TRBJ1-1; TRBD1 is a possible D gene (6 bases). The CDR3 consists of 15 residues. Germline-derived CDR1 and CDR2 are SGHVS and FQNEAQ. V was clipped by 5 bases and J by 7 bases, with 20 bases between them. In DNA form, the CDR3 reads TGTGCCAGCAGCACTTATTACAGGGAGAATGGTGAAGCTTTCTTT. Protein sequence: CASSTYYRENGEAFF.

The V gene is TRBV5-1, the J gene TRBJ2-2; D perhaps matches TRBD2 (6 bases). Trimming removed 5 bases at V and 4 bases at J, with 15 bases between. The germline V gene has CDR1 SGHRS and CDR2 YFSETQ. The CDR3 contains 15 residues. CDR3 residues: CASRGVADPTGELFF. For the CDR3, the DNA is TGCGCCAGCAGGGGGGTAGCGGACCCCACCGGGGAGCTGTTTTTT.

CDR3 DNA sequence: TGCGCCAGCAACCCAGAGGGCACCGGGGAGCTGTTTTTT. As protein: CASNPEGTGELFF. This sequence joins TRBV10-2 and TRBJ2-2; a weak D match, TRBD2 (5 bases). The CDR3 is made up of 13 amino acids. Per the germline V gene, CDR1 is WSHSY and CDR2 is SAAADI. V shed 7 bases and J shed 4 bases, with 10 bases lying between them.

This clone occurred a few times. The V gene is TRBV7-2, the J gene TRBJ1-3, with D possibly matching TRBD1 (6 bases). Germline lookup yields CDR1 SGHTA and CDR2 FQGNSA. The CDR3 sequence is 16 residues long. The V end was cut by 5 bases, the J end by 0 bases, with 14 bases between. CDR3 sequence: CASSPPGQNSGNTIYF. For the CDR3, the DNA is TGTGCCAGCAGCCCCCCCGGACAGAACTCTGGAAACACCATATATTTT. The full variable domain, completed using reference TRBV7-2 and TRBJ1-3, is GAGVSQSPSNKVTEKGKDVELRCDPISGHTALYWYRQSLGQGLEFLIYFQGNSAPDKSGLPSDRFSAERTGGSVSTLTIQRTQQEDSAVYLCASSPPGQNSGNTIYFGEGSWLTVV.

The CDR3 region has the DNA TGTGCCAGCAGCCCAACCGGCTATGGCTACACCTTC. Its protein product is CASSPTGYGYTF. The chain couples TRBV12-3 or TRBV12-4 to TRBJ1-2; D is unclear. Trimming stripped 6 bases from V and 4 bases from J, with 9 bases between. This CDR3 has 12 amino acids.

This chain connects TRBV5-4 to TRBJ2-5; D gene ambiguous. V was clipped by 0 bases and J by 1 base, with 4 bases between them. Germline V lookup: CDR1 SGHNT, CDR2 YYREEE (reference sequence). CDR3 length: 13 amino acids. CDR3 coding DNA: TGTGCCAGCAGCTTGGACAGCCAAGAGACCCAGTACTTC. Amino acid sequence: CASSLDSQETQYF.

The chain uses TRBV19 and TRBJ2-1, with 13 nucleotides matching TRBD2. CDR1 LNHDA and CDR2 SQIVND come from the germline V gene (reference sequence). The CDR3 is 20 amino acids. The junction had 20 bases not matched to a gene; V was cut back by 4 bases and J by 8 bases. The CDR3 DNA reads TGTGCCAGTAGTACCCGGGGACTAGCGGGACAAGGGGTCCGGCGGTATGAGCAGTTCTTC. It specifies CASSTRGLAGQGVRRYEQFF. Full variable domain (missing parts from reference TRBV19 and TRBJ2-1): DGGITQSPKYLFRKEGQNVTLSCEQNLNHDAMYWYRQDPGQGLRLIYYSQIVNDFQKGDIAEGYSVSREKKESFPLTVTSAQKNPTAFYLCASSTRGLAGQGVRRYEQFFGPGTRLTVL.

The chain recombines TRBV18 with TRBJ2-4; D unclear. V lost 2 bases and J 0 bases, leaving 14 bases between the germline ends. The CDR3 spans 17 residues. Germline-derived CDR1 and CDR2 are KGHSH and LQKENI. Here the CDR3 reads CASSPIIQSIAKNIQYF. DNA for the CDR3: TGTGCCAGCTCACCAATAATCCAGTCCATAGCCAAAAACATTCAGTACTTC.

The V call is TRBV28, the J call TRBJ2-7; the match to TRBD1 covers 9 bases. The V and J ends lost 7 bases and 0 bases, in that order; junction bases with no gene match: 10. The CDR3 consists of 16 residues. Per the germline V gene, CDR1 is MDHEN and CDR2 is SYDVKM. DNA for the CDR3: TGTGCCAGCATCGGCGCGGACAGGGGTGGCTCCTACGAGCAGTACTTC. Its translation: CASIGADRGGSYEQYF. The full variable domain, completed using reference TRBV28 and TRBJ2-7, is DVKVTQSSRYLVKRTGEKVFLECVQDMDHENMFWYRQDPGLGLRLIYFSYDVKMKEKGDIPEGYSVSREKKERFSLILESASTNQTSMYLCASIGADRGGSYEQYFGPGTRLTVT.

The rearrangement joins TRBV7-2 to TRBJ1-5, with 8 nucleotides matching TRBD1. The germline V gene has CDR1 SGHTA and CDR2 FQGNSA. The ends lost 5 bases at V and 6 bases at J; junction bases unmatched: 6. The CDR3 has 14 residues. CDR3 nucleotide sequence: TGTGCCAGCAGCCCGGACAGGGCCGGTCAGCCCCAGCATTTT. Translation: CASSPDRAGQPQHF.

The V call is TRBV4-2, the J call TRBJ2-7, with D maybe TRBD2 (6 bases). This CDR3 region has 16 residues. V lost 3 bases and J 2 bases, leaving 17 bases between the germline ends. CDR1 LGHNA and CDR2 YNFKEQ come from the germline V gene. CDR3 sequence reads: CASSHDEAGGPYEQYF. In DNA form, the CDR3 reads TGTGCCAGCAGCCATGACGAAGCGGGCGGGCCCTACGAGCAGTACTTC.

CDR3 sequence (DNA): TGTGCCAGCAGCTTAAGGTCCTTTAGCGGGGGGGCCTACGAGCAGTACTTC. Its translation is CASSLRSFSGGAYEQYF. This chain joins TRBV7-9 and TRBJ2-7; TRBD2 matches 11 bases. The CDR3 has 17 residues. Germline V CDR1 and CDR2: SEHNR, FQNEAQ (reference sequence). V was clipped by 2 bases and J by 2 bases; unmatched bases: 8.

The V call is TRBV5-1, the J call TRBJ2-5; 7 bases are a match to TRBD1. The CDR3 covers 14 residues. The junction had 8 bases not matched to a gene; V was cut back by 4 bases and J by 5 bases. Per the germline V gene, CDR1 is SGHRS and CDR2 is YFSETQ. The CDR3 loop is CASSPWTGTETQYF. The CDR3 nucleotides are TGCGCCAGCAGCCCCTGGACAGGAACTGAGACCCAGTACTTC.

The gene calls are TRBV6-4 and TRBJ2-3; no clear D. The V end lost 2 bases, the J end lost 2 bases, and 5 bases lay between the germline ends. Germline V CDR1 and CDR2: MRHNA, SNTAGT. The CDR3 length is 13 residues. In DNA form, the CDR3 reads TGTGCCAGCAGTGACGGCCCCACAGATACGCAGTATTTT. Its protein is CASSDGPTDTQYF.

The V call is TRBV5-1, the J call TRBJ2-3; perhaps TRBD2 as D (6 bases). Germline V gene sequence: CDR1 SGHRS, CDR2 YFSETQ. The CDR3 length is 14 residues. V gave up 1 base and J gave up 2 bases, with 8 bases separating them. The CDR3 DNA sequence: TGCGCCAGCAGCTTGCGGGACTTCACAGATACGCAGTATTTT. Encoded protein: CASSLRDFTDTQYF. Using reference TRBV5-1 and TRBJ2-3 for the parts outside the CDR3, the full variable domain is KAGVTQTPRYLIKTRGQQVTLSCSPISGHRSVSWYQQTPGQGLQFLFEYFSETQRNKGNFPGRFSGRQFSNSRSEMNVSTLELGDSALYLCASSLRDFTDTQYFGPGTRLTVL.

CDR3 sequence: CASSLGRYTDTQYF. CDR3 DNA: TGCGCCAGCAGCTTGGGGCGGTACACAGATACGCAGTATTTT. The chain has TRBV5-1 and TRBJ2-3, with D unresolved. CDR3 size: 14 residues. Trimming shortened V by 0 bases and J by 2 bases, and 7 bases separated the two germline ends. Germline loops: CDR1 SGHRS, CDR2 YFSETQ.